This T cell receptor beta chain was documented in a study of early T cells in non-severe SARS-CoV-2 infection (dated by TCRdb to the early 2020s). Background on the whole study: Because TCR sequencing was done on bulk RNA from unsorted whole blood, the alpha and beta chains could not be paired.

Libraries came from 5' RACE. TCRdb shows the sequencer as NextSeq 500. Unique molecular identifiers were attached to individual cDNA molecules in the TCR library protocol so that sequencing error and PCR bias could be corrected. Both TCR alpha and beta chains were sequenced, and tight co-correlation was observed between alpha and beta sequence abundances in each sample. The study's processing was this. Decombinator V4 was used to annotate the V gene, J gene and CDR3 of the TCR sequences. TCRs were defined as expanded if a significant change between any two time points was detected under a Poisson model with p below 0.0001. TCR abundances were normalised to the total number of TCRs sequenced per sample and expressed as counts per million. MAIT TCRs were defined by TRAV1-2 paired with TRAJ12, TRAJ20 or TRAJ33, and iNKT TCRs by TRAV10 paired with TRAJ18. VDJdb, accessed 1 November 2021, was searched for CMV, EBV and SARS-CoV-2 annotated TCRs, with TCRs annotated for multiple antigens excluded. TCRdb reprocessed the public reads (quality trimming at Q25 with fastp, clone calling with MiXCR) and kept in-frame beta chains. Rows merge per CDR3 protein into single entries with the most common DNA and genes. The V and J calls reflect TCRdb's pipeline rather than the authors' work. The sample table records some 82,000 distinct CDR3 sequences; approximately 12% of these occur just once. The ten most abundant clones make up approximately 4.7% of the sample.

At the junction V is shortened by 3 bases and J by 1 base, with 9 bases in between. CDR1 and CDR2, looked up from the germline V gene (reference sequence), are SEHNR and FQNEAQ. The CDR3 covers 14 residues, taking in both the cysteine and the phenylalanine. Of all the DNA, just the CDR3 is kept, 42 bases in frame from base 1. This clonotype was counted only a few times. Its recognized antigen is unknown. No quality values exist for individual bases; no much larger clone is one base distant. This was a case-control study nested in a cohort of healthcare workers in London, UK, who had nasopharyngeal swab PCR tests and blood samples taken every week. Healthcare workers were recruited between 23 and 31 March 2020, during the week of the UK lockdown, and were followed weekly for up to about 15 weeks. Overall results and qualifications from the work: VDJdb matching was skewed toward anti-spike CD8 responses and likely underestimated virus-specific expansions, missing private and CD4 specificities.

The sequence links TRBV7-9 to TRBJ1-1, with the identity of the D gene unclear. This clonotype was sampled from an adult who was a healthcare worker with PCR-confirmed SARS-CoV-2 infection or an uninfected control (not recorded which). Sequencing was performed on whole blood, taken at baseline. CDR3 reads: CASSLVGGNTEAFF. The DNA sequence is given as TGTGCCAGCAGCTTGGTAGGTGGGAACACTGAAGCTTTCTTT.